This T cell receptor beta chain emerged from a study of blood T cell repertoires in COVID-19. Study details: COVID-19 samples from acute and convalescent phases originated in the United States, Italy and Spain. Sample material is recorded as cDNA or gDNA derived from T cells, B-cell-depleted T cells, or PBMCs.

Authors' data handling: Estimates of nucleated cell counts were drawn from the amplification of reference gene primers. Sequenced by immunoSEQ multiplex PCR; TCRdb stores in-frame clones only, minus some. That table furnishes V, J and clone size, whereas the DNA furnished D and trimming. In the table there are about 220,000 clones, about 80% of which are singletons. The sample comprised peripheral blood. The TCR sequence derives from a woman in her fifties or sixties with acute or convalescent COVID-19.

The CDR3 loop is CASSPGDTGGLNEKLFF. In nucleotides, the CDR3 is TGCGCCAGCAGCCCTGGGGACACAGGGGGGCTTAATGAAAAACTGTTTTTT. J is TRBJ1-4 and V is TRBV4-1, with 8 bases fitting TRBD1. This CDR3 is built from 17 residues. Germline V lookup: CDR1 MGHRA, CDR2 YSYEKL. Trimming took 4 bases from V and 4 from J; bases not matched to a gene: 11.